The 2 T cell receptor beta chains presented below share a single source sample, sequenced in a study of PD-L1 blockade in urothelial cancer. TCRdb's copy holds only in-frame clones and misses some; the assay was immunoSEQ multiplex PCR. The repertoire includes around 100,000 clones, roughly 84% of them detected once, and 1.5% to 2% sits in the top ten. The time point here: pretreatment peripheral blood. This specimen was PBMCs, taken around atezolizumab (anti-PD-L1) treatment. The receptors shown here come from a man aged 55 to 69 with urothelial cancer.

The rearrangement joins TRBV9 to TRBJ2-4, with a weak D call TRBD2 (5 bases). V lost 4 bases to trimming and J lost 7 bases, with 12 bases between them. This CDR3 contains 13 residues. CDR1 and CDR2 from the germline V gene are SGDLS and YYNGEE. This chain's CDR3 is CASSPIGGNIQYF. CDR3 in DNA: TGTGCCAGCAGCCCGATCGGCGGGAACATTCAGTACTTC.

V gene TRBV10-2 combines with J gene TRBJ1-2, with D perhaps matching TRBD1 (5 bases). Germline loops: CDR1 WSHSY, CDR2 SAAADI. V was clipped by 5 bases and J by 6 bases, with 13 bases between them. CDR3 length equals 13 residues. The CDR3 loop reads CASSLGQLDGYTF. In DNA form, the CDR3 reads TGCGCCAGCAGTCTGGGGCAGTTAGATGGCTACACCTTC.